Each of the 9 T cell receptor beta chains below was sequenced from the same sample in a study of blood T cell repertoires in COVID-19. This table comes from immunoSEQ multiplex PCR, and its TCRdb copy is limited to in-frame clones, with some not included. The top ten hold about 4.2% of the sample, which has fewer than 350,000 clones, 85% to 90% seen once. The sequenced sample consisted of peripheral blood. The receptors stem from a middle-aged man with acute or convalescent COVID-19.

This chain links TRBV7-9 with TRBJ1-1; TRBD1 is a possible D gene (5 bases). Germline V lookup: CDR1 SEHNR, CDR2 FQNEAQ (reference sequence). This CDR3 has 17 amino acids. V lost 5 bases to trimming and J lost 1 base, with 20 bases between them. The CDR3 here is CASSPVGGAPWNTEAFF. The CDR3, as DNA: TGTGCCAGCAGCCCAGTAGGAGGGGCTCCCTGGAACACTGAAGCTTTCTTT.

The rearrangement links TRBV15 to TRBJ1-3; D uncertain. The V end lost 2 bases, the J end lost 0 bases, and 14 bases lay between the germline ends. The CDR3 extends over 17 amino acids. In germline, CDR1 is LNHNV, CDR2 YYDKDF (reference sequence). The CDR3 spells CATSRITNSYSGNTIYF. CDR3 DNA: TGTGCCACCAGCAGAATTACAAACAGCTACTCTGGAAACACCATATATTTT.

This clone was counted a single time. This chain links TRBV7-9 with TRBJ1-2; the D is unclear. Trimming pared 6 bases from V and 8 bases from J, leaving 19 bases between. This CDR3 has 14 amino acids. CDR1 and CDR2 from the germline V gene are SEHNR and FQNEAQ (reference sequence). The CDR3 here is CASRHGGRDGGYTF. CDR3 DNA sequence: TGTGCCAGCAGGCACGGAGGGCGCGACGGGGGCTACACCTTC.

V usage is TRBV19 and J usage is TRBJ1-2; D is perhaps TRBD1 (6 bases). V was cut by 3 bases and J by 8 bases, with 19 bases left in between. This CDR3 is built from 15 residues. In germline, CDR1 is LNHDA, CDR2 SQIVND (reference sequence). DNA for the CDR3: TGTGCCAGTAGTATTTATTCCGGGGGGGCGCGAGGCTACACCTTC. The encoded protein is CASSIYSGGARGYTF.

J is TRBJ1-4 and V is TRBV25-1, with D perhaps TRBD1 (5 bases). Trimming stripped 6 bases from V and 4 bases from J, with 21 bases between. CDR3 length equals 17 residues. Germline lookup yields CDR1 MGHDK and CDR2 SYGVNS. The CDR3 nucleotides are TGTGCCAGCAGCCGGAGGGTTTGGGGGATCGATAATGAAAAACTGTTTTTT. This sequence encodes CASSRRVWGIDNEKLFF.

This clone occurred once. The chain carries TRBV15 and TRBJ2-1; 8 nucleotides match TRBD1. The trim removed 1 base at V and 15 bases at J, leaving 14 bases unmatched. The CDR3 consists of 15 residues. Germline V gene data show CDR1 as LNHNV and CDR2 as YYDKDF (reference sequence). CDR3 protein: CATSRAILQGVELFF. CDR3 in DNA: TGTGCCACCAGCAGAGCTATTCTACAGGGGGTCGAACTGTTCTTC.

The chain recombines TRBV5-4 with TRBJ1-2; a possible D gene is TRBD1 (6 bases). CDR3 length: 13 amino acids. V gave up 0 bases and J gave up 8 bases, with 11 bases separating them. Per germline, CDR1 SGHNT and CDR2 YYREEE (reference sequence). This CDR3 reads CASSLAGARGYTF. The CDR3 DNA reads TGTGCCAGCAGCTTGGCAGGGGCGCGGGGCTACACCTTC.

This chain uses TRBV29-1 with TRBJ2-1, with 9 bases fitting TRBD2. Looked up from germline, CDR1 is SQVTM and CDR2 is ANQGSEA. The CDR3 runs to 13 residues. V was clipped by 6 bases and J by 5 bases; unmatched bases: 5. CDR3 loop: CSVTSGFNNEQFF. In DNA form, the CDR3 reads TGCAGCGTGACTAGCGGATTTAACAATGAGCAGTTCTTC.

The V call is TRBV25-1, the J call TRBJ2-2; 8 bases align to TRBD1. V trimming: 4 bases; J trimming: 2 bases; junction bases outside the gene matches: 3. CDR1 and CDR2 from the germline V gene are MGHDK and SYGVNS. The CDR3 sequence is 15 residues long. The CDR3: CASSVQGVNTGELFF. DNA for the CDR3: TGTGCCAGCAGTGTACAGGGGGTTAACACCGGGGAGCTGTTTTTT.